This is a list of T cell receptor beta chains from one sample in a study of shared clonotypes between healthy human individuals. Sequencing was performed with immunoSEQ multiplex PCR; in TCRdb, only in-frame clones are kept and a portion is missing. The repertoire has about 2.1 million clones, about 93% of them found once; the top ten carry about 1.7%. The sample consisted of naive CD8+ T cells from PBMCs. The receptors come from a man in his late teens or twenties in good health. Some clones in this sample may be carry-over from other donors' samples. The conserved cysteine and the conserved F or W are not part of the CDR3 here.

TRBV19	TRBJ2-1	ASSMTGSVYNEQF
TRBV28	TRBJ1-1	ASSLTGSNTEAF
TRBV11-2	TRBJ2-7	ASSSRIYEQY
TRBV9	TRBJ2-2	ASSVEASGRGNTGELF
TRBV19	TRBJ1-5	ASSTPLGGSGQPQH
TRBV2	TRBJ1-2	ASSEVASNYGYT
TRBV19	TRBJ2-7	ASSLTVWGEQY
TRBV29-1	TRBJ2-7	SVRGGTGVVYEQY
TRBV15	TRBJ1-5	ATSRGVNSNQPQH
TRBV28	TRBJ2-1	ASSRQGISDEQF
TRBV9	TRBJ1-3	ASSVDSGAGNTIY
TRBV28	TRBJ2-7	ASSLSRSRVSSYEQY
TRBV4-2	TRBJ1-4	ASGEDGRNEKLF
TRBV6-1	TRBJ2-7	ASRSSGTEWPEQY
TRBV11-2	TRBJ1-1	ASSLFNRRMNTEAF
TRBV28	TRBJ2-5	ASSPGGVSQY
TRBV7-2	TRBJ2-7	ASSPTSGRPYEQY
TRBV30	TRBJ2-7	AWIGTSGYEQY
TRBV5-1	TRBJ2-1	ASRPGERERYNEQF
TRBV7-8	TRBJ2-1	ASSPVVGSSYNEQF
TRBV25-1	TRBJ1-1	ASSENRGSRPEAF
TRBV2	TRBJ2-7	ASSDSGGDTYEQY
TRBV28	TRBJ2-1	AARGAGFDEQF
TRBV2	TRBJ2-7	ASSEAYRTEDYEQY
TRBV9	TRBJ1-2	ASSVVGGGSYGYT
TRBV27	TRBJ1-2	ASSSILFYGYT
TRBV7-3	TRBJ2-1	ASSLGREQF
TRBV27	TRBJ1-1	ASSFYRGTEAF
TRBV27	TRBJ1-5	ASSFTGKGNQPQH
TRBV27	TRBJ2-7	ASSLDPGQPSYEQY
TRBV7-6	TRBJ1-2	ASSPRWGQGNYGYT
TRBV10-2	TRBJ2-7	ASSESPRNEQY
TRBV19	TRBJ2-5	ASSPPQGQETQY
TRBV5-1	TRBJ2-7	ASSLAHIPYEQY
TRBV28	TRBJ2-3	ASSSRYGPTDTQY
TRBV2	TRBJ1-2	ASSGSGTGDLDGYT
TRBV9	TRBJ2-7	ASSVGASGSSEQY
TRBV29-1	TRBJ2-1	SVEGVTTPYSYNEQF
TRBV2	TRBJ1-4	ATRPGLRNSATNEKLF
TRBV19	TRBJ2-1	ASSIEEGLAGASEQF
TRBV6-5	TRBJ2-7	ASSYSIGHRSYEQY
TRBV7-2	TRBJ2-1	ASSSDRGRYNEQF
TRBV6-1	TRBJ1-2	ASSGTGTESYT
TRBV4-3	TRBJ2-7	ASSQDRTSYEQY
TRBV7-3	TRBJ2-1	ASKKTGTGKGNEQF
TRBV28	TRBJ2-7	ASSLSLRSYEQY
TRBV4-1	TRBJ1-2	ASSQVPQARNYGYT
TRBV4-2	TRBJ2-2	ASSQYTSGELF
TRBV5-4	TRBJ2-7	ASSPDSYEQY
TRBV28	TRBJ2-5	ASSLGWETQY
TRBV21-1	TRBJ2-3	ASRKNRVREGFVLHTDTQY
TRBV4-3	TRBJ1-2	ASSQDRSGLDGYT
TRBV5-6	TRBJ2-2	ASSEGGETGELF
TRBV4-1	TRBJ2-5	ASSQPTGLAGETQY